One and the same sample provided the 30 T cell receptor beta chains below, sequenced in a study of T cells in Graves' hyperthyroidism and ophthalmopathy. Amplified TCR beta CDR3 regions derived from RNA transcripts. HTBI primers were used for first-round RT-PCR of the TCR CDR3. TCRdb reanalysed the multiplex PCR reads using MiXCR and keeps one entry per CDR3 protein. This repertoire shows fewer than 400,000 distinct CDR3 sequences, around 16% found once; its top ten account for 33%. Sample: blood. The receptors were gathered from a man between 25 and 39 years old with Graves' hyperthyroidism.

The CDR3 DNA is TGTGCCAGCAGCGTTCGGGGGGGGACGGCAACCACCGGGGAGCTGTTTTTT. This translates into CASSVRGGTATTGELFF. This rearrangement joins TRBV9 to TRBJ2-2, with 8 bases aligning to TRBD2. After removal of 2 bases from V and 4 bases from J, the junction contained 10 bases not matched to a gene. CDR1 is SGDLS and CDR2 is YYNGEE in the germline V gene. The CDR3 is 17 residues long.

This clonotype was observed at least ten times. The chain combines TRBV11-2 with TRBJ2-7; 12 bases are a match to TRBD1. Per germline, CDR1 SGHAT and CDR2 FQNNGV. Trimming took 6 bases from V and 0 from J; bases not matched to a gene: 9. The CDR3 totals 17 residues. The CDR3 loop reads CASRLGTGGPSSYEQYF. DNA of the CDR3: TGTGCCAGCAGACTCGGGACAGGGGGCCCAAGCTCCTACGAGCAGTACTTC.

This clonotype occurred many times. The rearrangement links TRBV3-1 to TRBJ2-5, with D unresolved. Germline V gives CDR1 LGHDT, CDR2 YNNKEL (reference sequence). This CDR3 is built from 15 residues. Between the trimmed V and J ends, which lost 4 bases and 7 bases, there was a span of 19 bases. CDR3 residues: CASSPRLDGSGTQYF. In DNA form, the CDR3 reads TGTGCCAGCAGCCCAAGACTCGACGGCTCAGGGACCCAGTACTTC.

This clonotype has ten or more counts. The CDR3 nucleotides are TGTGCCAGCAGGGGGACAGTGGGCGAGCAGTACTTC. Translation: CASRGTVGEQYF. The rearrangement joins TRBV2 to TRBJ2-7; 7 bases fit TRBD1. The CDR3 extends over 12 amino acids. Per the germline V gene, CDR1 is SNHLY and CDR2 is FYNNEI. V was clipped by 6 bases and J by 6 bases; unmatched bases: 5.

This clonotype was counted between two and nine times. This chain joins TRBV19 and TRBJ2-5, with a possible D match to TRBD1 (6 bases). Trimming took off 5 bases at V and 2 bases at J, with 12 bases between the two ends. The CDR3 contains 14 residues. Per the germline V gene, CDR1 is LNHDA and CDR2 is SQIVND (reference sequence). The CDR3 DNA follows: TGTGCCAGTAGTTCGGGCAGGGGTCAAGAGACCCAGTACTTC. Translation: CASSSGRGQETQYF.

There are a few counts of this clonotype. The chain links TRBV19 to TRBJ2-7; D gene ambiguous. With 6 bases removed from V and 2 bases from J, the gap between germline ends came to 14 bases. Germline V CDR1 and CDR2: LNHDA, SQIVND (reference sequence). This CDR3 region has 14 residues. CDR3: CASSGYQKAYEQYF. CDR3 bases: TGTGCCAGTAGCGGATATCAGAAGGCCTACGAGCAGTACTTC. Variable domain in full (rest from reference TRBV19 and TRBJ2-7): DGGITQSPKYLFRKEGQNVTLSCEQNLNHDAMYWYRQDPGQGLRLIYYSQIVNDFQKGDIAEGYSVSREKKESFPLTVTSAQKNPTAFYLCASSGYQKAYEQYFGPGTRLTVT.

This clonotype was picked up many times. V is TRBV6-5 and J is TRBJ2-5, with TRBD1 matching 8 bases. Looked up from germline, CDR1 is MNHEY and CDR2 is SVGAGI. V was pared by 0 bases and J by 0 bases, with 6 bases of the junction left unmatched. CDR3 size: 17 residues. This chain's CDR3 is CASSYSGTGSYQETQYF. As DNA, the CDR3 is TGTGCCAGCAGTTACTCTGGGACAGGCTCGTACCAAGAGACCCAGTACTTC.

The V gene is TRBV7-2, the J gene TRBJ2-1, with D perhaps matching TRBD2 (6 bases). Germline CDR1 SGHTA, CDR2 FQGNSA. This CDR3 is 14 amino acids long. V was pared by 5 bases and J by 8 bases, with 16 bases between. CDR3 nucleotide sequence: TGTGCCAGCAGCCGACGACTAGTTTACGATGAGCAGTTCTTC. Residues: CASSRRLVYDEQFF.

This clonotype has only a few counts. The chain recombines TRBV7-9 with TRBJ2-1, with a possible D match to TRBD1 (8 bases). This CDR3 has 14 amino acids. V gave up 6 bases and J gave up 7 bases, with 16 bases separating them. CDR1 SEHNR and CDR2 FQNEAQ come from the germline V gene (reference sequence). CDR3 nucleotides: TGTGCCAGCAGTTCTACAGGGGGGGAGAATGAGCAGTTCTTC. It codes for CASSSTGGENEQFF.

Only a few counts were recorded for this clonotype. This rearrangement joins TRBV7-2 to TRBJ2-2; D is unresolved. Germline values: CDR1 SGHTA, CDR2 FQGNSA. This CDR3 is built from 13 residues. Trimming took 3 bases from V and 6 from J, leaving 8 bases between them. In DNA, the CDR3 is TGTGCCAGCAGCTTCCGTTCCGCCGGGGAGCTGTTTTTT. This translates into CASSFRSAGELFF.

This clonotype was seen repeatedly, ten times or more. The chain employs TRBV30 and TRBJ2-7, with 7 nucleotides matching TRBD2. Per the germline V gene, CDR1 is GTSNPN and CDR2 is SVGIG (reference sequence). The V gene end was trimmed by 1 base and the J gene end by 6 bases; junction bases not matched to a gene: 9. The CDR3 is made up of 14 amino acids. CDR3 in amino acids: CAWSGGAGVTEQYF. In DNA form, the CDR3 reads TGTGCCTGGAGTGGCGGCGCGGGAGTTACCGAGCAGTACTTC.

This clonotype came up a few times. This chain uses TRBV12-3 or TRBV12-4 with TRBJ1-4; no firm D call. V lost 8 bases and J lost 5, with 12 bases in between. The CDR3 is made up of 13 amino acids. CDR3 nucleotides: TGTGCCAGCGCCATCTACTCAAATGAAAAACTGTTTTTT. It specifies CASAIYSNEKLFF.

This clonotype was recorded many times. The chain combines TRBV7-7 with TRBJ1-5; possible D gene TRBD1, 5 bases. With 11 bases removed from V and 4 bases from J, the gap between germline ends came to 18 bases. In germline, CDR1 is SSHAT, CDR2 FNYEAQ (reference sequence). The CDR3 has 14 residues. CDR3 region: CAPPPNRGNQPQHF. In DNA form, the CDR3 reads TGTGCCCCTCCACCTAACCGGGGGAATCAGCCCCAGCATTTT.

This clonotype was seen at least ten times. The rearrangement links TRBV11-3 to TRBJ1-1; 9 positions agree with TRBD1. V dropped 4 bases and J dropped 7; count of bases not matched to a gene: 4. CDR1 is SGHNT and CDR2 is YENEEA in the germline V gene. The CDR3 has 13 residues. The CDR3 DNA follows: TGTGCCAGCAGCTCCGGGACAGGGAGTGAAGCTTTCTTT. This encodes CASSSGTGSEAFF.

With regard to this clonotype: One end of the junction is discordant with germline, which a read error may explain. The chain has TRBV6-1 and TRBJ1-6; no reliable D call. CDR3 size: 14 residues. Germline assignment: CDR1 MNHNS and CDR2 SASEGT. Written as DNA, the CDR3 is TGTGCCAACAGTGCCGGGCCCTATAATTCACCCCTCCACTTT. Translated: CANSAGPYNSPLHF.

A few counts support this clonotype. One end of the junction does not line up with germline, which may come from a read error. V and J are TRBV20-1 and TRBJ2-2; D might be TRBD2 (5 bases). CDR3 length: 13 amino acids. CDR1 DFQATT and CDR2 SNEGSKA come from the germline V gene (reference sequence). The CDR3, as DNA: TGCAGTGCTAGAGGAGTCTGGACCGGGGAGCTGGTTTTT. Protein: CSARGVWTGELVF.

This clonotype was picked up many times. CDR3 nucleotide sequence: TGTGCCAGCAGACCTCCGGAGGGCAGGGGGGGGTACGAGCAGTACTTC. Encoded protein: CASRPPEGRGGYEQYF. J is TRBJ2-7 and V is TRBV28; D tentatively reads TRBD1 or TRBD2 (7 bases each). Trimming removed 6 bases at V and 4 bases at J, with 22 bases between. Germline V lookup: CDR1 MDHEN, CDR2 SYDVKM. The CDR3 is 16 residues long. The full variable domain, its missing parts supplied by reference TRBV28 and TRBJ2-7, is DVKVTQSSRYLVKRTGEKVFLECVQDMDHENMFWYRQDPGLGLRLIYFSYDVKMKEKGDIPEGYSVSREKKERFSLILESASTNQTSMYLCASRPPEGRGGYEQYFGPGTRLTVT.

This clonotype was seen a few times. The gene calls are TRBV5-6 and TRBJ2-2; D not certain. CDR3 length equals 13 residues. V shed 1 base and J shed 3 bases, with 4 bases lying between them. CDR1 is SGHDT and CDR2 is YYEEEE in the germline V gene. This CDR3 is CASSLWYTGELFF. The CDR3 DNA follows: TGTGCCAGCAGCTTGTGGTACACCGGGGAGCTGTTTTTT.

A few counts support this clonotype. V gene TRBV20-1 combines with J gene TRBJ2-5; tentative D call: TRBD2 (6 bases). V was shortened by 4 bases and J by 5 bases, with 17 bases between the two germline ends. Germline loops: CDR1 DFQATT, CDR2 SNEGSKA (reference sequence). This CDR3 region has 14 residues. CDR3 amino acids: CSAIPQGGVETQYF. Here the CDR3 DNA reads TGCAGTGCTATTCCTCAGGGCGGGGTGGAGACCCAGTACTTC.

This clonotype has a handful of counts. The CDR3 region has the DNA TGTGCCAGCAGCGAGGGAAACAGGGGCTATGGCTACACCTTC. Translated, it gives CASSEGNRGYGYTF. The V call is TRBV9, the J call TRBJ1-2; TRBD1 agrees at 7 bases. From germline, CDR1 is SGDLS and CDR2 YYNGEE. V gave up 3 bases and J gave up 4 bases; unmatched junction bases: 6. The CDR3 is made up of 14 amino acids.

At least ten counts were recorded for this clonotype. This chain connects TRBV28 to TRBJ1-1, with D possibly matching TRBD1 (6 bases). This CDR3 has 12 amino acids. The V and J ends lost 2 bases and 6 bases respectively, with 7 bases between them. Looked up from germline, CDR1 is MDHEN and CDR2 is SYDVKM. CDR3 nucleotides: TGTGCCAGCAGTTTAGGGACATCTGAAGCTTTCTTT. Protein product: CASSLGTSEAFF. The whole variable domain, filled in from reference TRBV28 and TRBJ1-1, reads DVKVTQSSRYLVKRTGEKVFLECVQDMDHENMFWYRQDPGLGLRLIYFSYDVKMKEKGDIPEGYSVSREKKERFSLILESASTNQTSMYLCASSLGTSEAFFGQGTRLTVV.

This clonotype was counted at least ten times. This rearrangement joins TRBV11-2 to TRBJ2-5, with D perhaps TRBD1 or TRBD2 (6 bases each). The CDR3 has 14 amino acids. V was cut by 5 bases and J by 9 bases, with 19 bases left in between. The germline V gene has CDR1 SGHAT and CDR2 FQNNGV. CDR3 residues: CASSRWGAPGAQYF. CDR3 in DNA: TGTGCCAGCAGCCGATGGGGGGCGCCGGGGGCCCAGTACTTC.

This clonotype was recorded many times. V and J are TRBV12-3 or TRBV12-4 and TRBJ1-1, with TRBD1 identical over 8 bases. The J segment lost 6 bases and the V segment lost 2 bases, leaving 2 bases of the junction unmatched. The CDR3 runs 13 residues. The CDR3 sequence: CASSLLDRAEAFF. The CDR3 coding sequence is TGTGCCAGCAGTTTATTGGACAGGGCTGAAGCTTTCTTT.

This clonotype was recorded many times. The chain joins TRBV24-1 to TRBJ2-5; tentatively, D is TRBD1 or TRBD2 (5 bases each). The CDR3 runs 15 residues. CDR1 and CDR2 from the germline V gene are KGHDR and SFDVKD. The V gene lost 5 bases and the J gene lost 4 bases, with 16 bases spanning the gap. CDR3 protein: CATSGGDPLGETQYF. The CDR3, as DNA: TGTGCCACCAGTGGAGGGGACCCCTTGGGAGAGACCCAGTACTTC.

A note on this clonotype: At one boundary the junction diverges from the germline segment, which might be a read error. This chain connects TRBV7-2 to TRBJ1-5; D gene ambiguous. The CDR3 runs to 15 residues. Germline lookup yields CDR1 SGHTA and CDR2 FQGNSA. CDR3 in amino acids: CASSFTGYSNHPRHF. For the CDR3, the DNA is TGTGCCAGCAGCTTCACGGGATATAGCAATCACCCCCGGCATTTT.

This clonotype was observed at least ten times. This chain connects TRBV2 to TRBJ1-5, with D possibly being TRBD1 (5 bases). In germline, CDR1 is SNHLY, CDR2 FYNNEI. The CDR3 spans 15 residues. With 5 bases removed from V and 0 bases from J, the gap between germline ends came to 11 bases. The chain's CDR3 is CASSQEGNSNQPQHF. CDR3 DNA sequence: TGTGCCAGCAGTCAGGAGGGGAATAGCAATCAGCCCCAGCATTTT. Combining the CDR3 with reference TRBV2 and TRBJ1-5 gives the whole variable domain EPEVTQTPSHQVTQMGQEVILRCVPISNHLYFYWYRQILGQKVEFLVSFYNNEISEKSEIFDDQFSVERPDGSNFTLKIRSTKLEDSAMYFCASSQEGNSNQPQHFGDGTRLSIL.

This clonotype was detected a few times. V usage is TRBV5-6 and J usage is TRBJ2-2, with a possible D match to TRBD2 (5 bases). The CDR3 has 14 amino acids. Trimming removed 4 bases at V and 4 bases at J, with 11 bases between. The germline V gene has CDR1 SGHDT and CDR2 YYEEEE. The CDR3 protein is CASSPGLATGELFF. The CDR3 DNA is TGTGCCAGCAGCCCCGGACTGGCCACCGGGGAGCTGTTTTTT.

This clonotype has just a few counts. This chain uses TRBV30 with TRBJ1-5, with TRBD1 matching 10 bases. Germline CDR1 and CDR2: GTSNPN and SVGIG (reference sequence). The CDR3 spans 15 residues. With 8 bases clipped from V and 11 bases from J, the junction kept 18 bases outside the gene matches. The CDR3 bases are TGTGCCAGTAATATCGCGTCCGGGACAGGGGACACCCAGCATTTT. It yields the protein CASNIASGTGDTQHF.

This clonotype has a count of ten or more. The chain has TRBV3-1 and TRBJ2-1; D uncertain. V was trimmed by 4 bases and J by 0 bases, leaving 10 bases between them. CDR3 length: 15 amino acids. Germline CDR1 is LGHDT and CDR2 is YNNKEL (reference sequence). The DNA of the CDR3 is TGTGCCAGCAGCCCCCGACCAGGCTCCTACAATGAGCAGTTCTTC. Protein: CASSPRPGSYNEQFF.

A few counts support this clonotype. The chain couples TRBV11-3 to TRBJ2-2; 7 nucleotides line up with TRBD1. From germline, CDR1 is SGHNT and CDR2 YENEEA. The CDR3 extends over 16 amino acids. The junction had 7 bases not matched to a gene; V was cut back by 6 bases and J by 0 bases. The CDR3 DNA sequence: TGTGCCAGCAGGATTCCGGGACAGACGAACACCGGGGAGCTGTTTTTT. It translates to CASRIPGQTNTGELFF.